These 5 T cell receptor beta chains originate from one sample sequenced in a study of blood T cell repertoires in COVID-19. The assay was immunoSEQ multiplex PCR, and TCRdb's table has in-frame clones only and misses some. The sample shows approximately 160,000 clones, roughly 71% of them seen only once. Sequencing used peripheral blood. The receptor set was obtained from a woman of 80 years or more with acute or convalescent COVID-19.

The chain combines TRBV20-1 with TRBJ1-1; D is perhaps TRBD1 (5 bases). Germline lookup yields CDR1 DFQATT and CDR2 SNEGSKA (reference sequence). The V gene lost 3 bases and the J gene lost 4 bases, with 18 bases spanning the gap. The CDR3 covers 15 residues. The CDR3 sequence: CSASPLVQGSTEAFF. CDR3 DNA: TGCAGTGCTAGTCCGCTGGTTCAGGGTAGCACTGAAGCTTTCTTT.

The V and J genes are TRBV3-1 (or the pseudogene TRBV3-2) and TRBJ2-3; D is undetermined. The CDR3 length is 14 residues. Deletions cut 1 base from V and 3 bases from J, with 8 bases between. In germline, CDR1 is LGHDT, CDR2 YNNKEL (reference sequence). CDR3 amino acids: CASSQAGRTDTQYF. The CDR3 DNA reads TGTGCCAGCAGCCAAGCCGGTCGGACAGATACGCAGTATTTT.

The V call is TRBV18, the J call TRBJ2-7; D might be TRBD2 (6 bases). This CDR3 has 15 residues. V lost 9 bases, J lost 5 bases, and 23 bases lay in between. CDR1 is KGHSH, CDR2 LQKENI, per germline. CDR3 region: CASSNSQGGVDEQYF. The CDR3 DNA follows: TGTGCCAGTTCAAACTCCCAAGGCGGGGTGGACGAGCAGTACTTC.

This clone showed up just once. V and J are TRBV6-5 and TRBJ2-7; 7 nucleotides match TRBD1. The CDR3 covers 14 residues. Trimming cost V 2 bases and J 3 bases; bases outside gene matches: 4. CDR1 is MNHEY and CDR2 is SVGAGI in the germline V gene. CDR3 coding DNA: TGTGCCAGCAGTTACGGACAGGAAGTCTACGAGCAGTACTTC. Amino acid sequence: CASSYGQEVYEQYF.

The chain carries TRBV19 and TRBJ2-1, with a weak D call TRBD1 (5 bases). The length of the CDR3 is 14 residues. With 3 bases removed from V and 9 bases from J, the gap between germline ends came to 15 bases. Germline V gene data show CDR1 as LNHDA and CDR2 as SQIVND (reference sequence). The CDR3, as DNA: TGTGCCAGTAGTATTACAGGAATTGAGGTTGAGCAGTTCTTC. It encodes CASSITGIEVEQFF.